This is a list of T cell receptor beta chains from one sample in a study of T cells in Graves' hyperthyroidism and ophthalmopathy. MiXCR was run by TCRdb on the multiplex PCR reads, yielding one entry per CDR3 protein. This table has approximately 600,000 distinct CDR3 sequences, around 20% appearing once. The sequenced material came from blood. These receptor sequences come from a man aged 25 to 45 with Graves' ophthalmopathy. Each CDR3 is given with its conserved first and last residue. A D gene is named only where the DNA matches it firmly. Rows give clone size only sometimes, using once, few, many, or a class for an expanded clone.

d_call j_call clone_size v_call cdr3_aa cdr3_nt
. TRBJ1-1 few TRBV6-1 CASSYRSNTEAFF TGTGCCAGCAGTTATCGCTCGAACACTGAAGCTTTCTTT
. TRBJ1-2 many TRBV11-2 CASSLDRPGGSYGYTF TGTGCCAGCAGCTTAGATCGACCCGGCGGATCCTATGGCTACACCTTC
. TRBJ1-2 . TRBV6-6 CASSYGGGLWYGYTF TGTGCCAGCAGTTACGGCGGGGGACTGTGGTATGGCTACACCTTC
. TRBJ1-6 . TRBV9 CASSVGPGNNSPLHF TGTGCCAGCAGCGTAGGGCCAGGGAACAATTCACCCCTCCACTTT
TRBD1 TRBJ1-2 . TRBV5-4 CASSKTGGLYGYTF TGTGCCAGCAGCAAAACAGGGGGCTTGTATGGCTACACCTTC
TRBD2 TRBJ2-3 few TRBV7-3 CASSFGLAGGRGSTDTQYF TGTGCCAGCAGCTTCGGACTAGCGGGAGGCCGGGGGAGCACAGATACGCAGTATTTT
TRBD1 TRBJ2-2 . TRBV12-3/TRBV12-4 CASRPTGGNTGELFF TGTGCCAGCAGACCTACAGGGGGCAACACCGGGGAGCTGTTTTTT
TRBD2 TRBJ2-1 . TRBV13 CATEERERYNEQFF TGTGCCACAGAGGAGCGGGAACGATACAATGAGCAGTTCTTC
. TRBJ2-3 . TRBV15 CATRAGTTDTQYF TGTGCCACTAGGGCGGGAACCACAGATACGCAGTATTTT
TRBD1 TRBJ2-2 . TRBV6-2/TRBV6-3 CASRSGTENTGELFF TGTGCCAGCAGATCCGGGACAGAGAACACCGGGGAGCTGTTTTTT
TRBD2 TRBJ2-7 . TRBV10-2 CASNWGLADKEQYF TGCGCCAGCAATTGGGGACTAGCGGACAAAGAGCAGTACTTC
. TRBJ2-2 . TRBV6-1 CASSEVRLDLIGGELFF TGTGCCAGCAGTGAAGTACGACTAGACCTAATCGGCGGGGAGCTGTTTTTT
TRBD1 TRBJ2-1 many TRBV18 CASSPTGTGSYNEQFF TGTGCCAGCTCACCAACCGGGACAGGGTCCTACAATGAGCAGTTCTTC
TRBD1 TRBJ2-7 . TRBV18 CASSRRDRGSTQQYF TGTGCCAGCTCCCGACGGGACAGGGGTTCTACGCAGCAGTACTTC
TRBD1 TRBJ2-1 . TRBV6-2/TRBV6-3 CASGPDRVHEQFF TGTGCCAGCGGCCCCGACAGGGTGCATGAGCAGTTCTTC
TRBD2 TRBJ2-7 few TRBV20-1 CSARDLASGIYEQYF TGCAGTGCTAGAGATCTGGCTAGCGGGATCTACGAGCAGTACTTC
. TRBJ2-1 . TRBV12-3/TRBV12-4 CASSLWLAANNEQFF TGTGCCAGCAGTTTGTGGTTAGCAGCTAACAATGAGCAGTTCTTC
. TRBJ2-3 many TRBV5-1 CASSLDGTTTAQYF TGCGCCAGCAGCTTGGATGGGACGACCACGGCGCAGTATTTT
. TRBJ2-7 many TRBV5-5 CASSSERATSYEQYF TGTGCCAGCAGCTCCGAGCGGGCGACCTCCTACGAGCAGTACTTC
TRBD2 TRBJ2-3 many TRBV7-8 CASSTSGYTDTQYF TGTGCCAGCAGCACTAGCGGCTATACAGATACGCAGTATTTT
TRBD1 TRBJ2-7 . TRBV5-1 CASSWTGGSEQYF TGCGCCAGCAGCTGGACAGGGGGCAGCGAGCAGTACTTC
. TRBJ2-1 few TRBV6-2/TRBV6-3 CASIAQARSSYNEQFF TGTGCCAGCATTGCTCAAGCGAGGAGCTCCTACAATGAGCAGTTCTTC
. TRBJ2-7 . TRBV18 CASSPPGWTYEQYF TGTGCCAGCTCACCACCGGGGTGGACCTACGAGCAGTACTTC
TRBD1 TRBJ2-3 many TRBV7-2 CASSPQGLGTDTQYF TGTGCCAGCAGCCCACAGGGGCTCGGCACAGATACGCAGTATTTT
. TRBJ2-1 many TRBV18 CASSPEFGEQFF TGTGCCAGCTCACCGGAGTTCGGGGAGCAGTTCTTC
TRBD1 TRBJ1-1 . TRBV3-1 CASSQDRGRPTEAFF TGTGCCAGCAGCCAGGACAGGGGGCGGCCCACTGAAGCTTTCTTT
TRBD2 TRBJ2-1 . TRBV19 CASSIDTSGKIYNEQFF TGTGCCAGTAGTATAGATACTAGCGGAAAAATCTACAATGAGCAGTTCTTC
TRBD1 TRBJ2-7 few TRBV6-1 CASRDDRVYEQYF TGTGCCAGCAGGGACGACAGGGTCTACGAGCAGTACTTC
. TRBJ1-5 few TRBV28 CASSFGGSQPQHF TGTGCCAGCAGTTTTGGCGGGTCTCAGCCCCAGCATTTT
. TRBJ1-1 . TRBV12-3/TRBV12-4 CASSSLGHMNTEAFF TGTGCCAGCAGTTCGCTTGGGCACATGAACACTGAAGCTTTCTTT
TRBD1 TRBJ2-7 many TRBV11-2 CASSSRGTANYEQYF TGTGCCAGCAGCTCAAGAGGGACAGCAAACTACGAGCAGTACTTC
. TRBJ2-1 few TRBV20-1 CSARVPYDNEQFF TGCAGTGCTAGAGTCCCATACGACAATGAGCAGTTCTTC
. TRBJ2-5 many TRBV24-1 CATSESGAGETQYF TGTGCCACCAGTGAGTCCGGAGCGGGAGAGACCCAGTACTTC
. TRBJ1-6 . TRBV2 CTSIEDTGPNSPLHF TGTACCAGCATAGAGGACACTGGCCCGAATTCACCCCTCCACTTT
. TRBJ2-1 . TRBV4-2 CASSQDRSLATDNEQFF TGTGCCAGCAGCCAAGATCGTTCCCTAGCGACCGACAATGAGCAGTTCTTC
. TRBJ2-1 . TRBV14 CASSYSGLYNEQLF TGTGCCAGCAGCTATTCGGGACTTTACAATGAGCAGCTCTTC
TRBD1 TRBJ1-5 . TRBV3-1 CASSQTGARSNQPQHF TGTGCCAGCAGCCAGACAGGGGCGCGGAGCAATCAGCCCCAGCATTTT
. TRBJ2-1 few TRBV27 CASTISGASYNEQFF TGTGCCAGCACCATTAGCGGAGCTTCCTACAATGAGCAGTTCTTC
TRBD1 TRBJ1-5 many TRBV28 CASSFPRQGGSNQPQHF TGTGCCAGCAGTTTCCCCCGACAGGGCGGGAGCAATCAGCCCCAGCATTTT
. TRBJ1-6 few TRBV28 CASSSTGDPPLHF TGTGCCAGCAGTTCGACCGGTGACCCACCCCTCCACTTT
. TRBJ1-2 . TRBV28 CASSLQGHQNYGYTF TGTGCCAGCAGTTTACAGGGACACCAAAACTATGGCTACACCTTC
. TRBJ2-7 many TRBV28 CASSLVRQISYEQYF TGTGCCAGCAGTTTGGTGCGGCAGATATCCTACGAGCAGTACTTC
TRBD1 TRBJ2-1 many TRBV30 CAWGQGQGSYNEQFF TGTGCCTGGGGGCAGGGACAGGGCTCCTACAATGAGCAGTTCTTC
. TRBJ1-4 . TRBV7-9 CASTQQGGGTNEKLFF TGTGCCAGCACCCAACAGGGAGGGGGAACTAATGAAAAACTGTTTTTT
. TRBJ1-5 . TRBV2 CASSENRAVGQPQHF TGTGCCAGCAGTGAAAACAGGGCGGTCGGTCAGCCCCAGCATTTT
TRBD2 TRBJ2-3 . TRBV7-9 CASSLWAGEIDTQYF TGTGCCAGCAGCTTATGGGCGGGAGAGATAGATACGCAGTATTTT
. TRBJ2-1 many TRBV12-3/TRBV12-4 CASSSQGLSYNEQFF TGTGCCAGCAGCTCACAGGGCCTCTCCTACAATGAGCAGTTCTTC
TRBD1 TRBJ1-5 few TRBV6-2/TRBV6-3 CASSYHLRDRVGHQPQHF TGTGCCAGCAGTTACCATCTTCGAGACAGGGTCGGTCATCAGCCCCAGCATTTT
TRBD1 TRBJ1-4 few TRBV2 CASRTEGASEKLFF TGTGCCAGCAGGACAGAGGGGGCTTCTGAAAAACTGTTTTTT
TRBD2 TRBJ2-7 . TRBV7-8 CASSGSGSIFEQYF TGTGCCAGCAGTGGTAGCGGGAGTATTTTCGAGCAGTACTTC
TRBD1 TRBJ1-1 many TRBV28 CASSGDRLNTEAFF TGTGCCAGCAGTGGGGACAGGCTGAACACTGAAGCTTTCTTT
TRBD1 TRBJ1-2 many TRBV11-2 CASSRQGANYGYTF TGTGCCAGCAGCCGACAGGGGGCTAACTATGGCTACACCTTC
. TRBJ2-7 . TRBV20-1 CSATQGGGLEQYF TGCAGTGCTACCCAGGGAGGGGGACTTGAGCAGTACTTC
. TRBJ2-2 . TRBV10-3 CAISTSNTGELFF TGTGCCATCAGTACTAGCAACACCGGGGAGCTGTTTTTT
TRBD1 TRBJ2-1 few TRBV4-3 CASSPSRTGTYEQFF TGCGCCAGCAGCCCCAGCAGGACAGGGACATATGAGCAGTTCTTC
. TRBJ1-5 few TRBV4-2 CASSQDGTGSSNQPQHF TGTGCCAGCAGCCAAGATGGCACGGGGTCAAGCAATCAGCCCCAGCATTTT
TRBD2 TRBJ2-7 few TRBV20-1 CSARAWREASYEQYF TGCAGTGCTAGAGCCTGGCGGGAGGCCTCCTACGAGCAGTACTTC